This T cell receptor beta chain comes out of a study of blood T cell repertoires in COVID-19. Study-level information: Acute-phase and convalescent COVID-19 samples originated in the United States, Italy and Spain.

Enrolled during active infection, Seattle patients were then followed longitudinally. V lost 5 bases, J lost 1 base, and 9 bases lay in between. The CDR3 extends over 13 amino acids. As handled by the study authors: Amplification from reference gene primers served as the basis for estimated nucleated cell counts. Profiled with immunoSEQ multiplex PCR; TCRdb holds only in-frame clones, not every one. The D gene and trimming were derived from the DNA, and the V and J assignments and clone size from that table. The sample carries about 270,000 clones, about 90% recorded once. This TCR came from a woman aged 30 to 39 with COVID-19, enrolled during active disease. The sample consisted of peripheral blood. V is TRBV12-3 or TRBV12-4 and J is TRBJ2-7; no definite D call. The CDR3 is CASSPTGSYEQYF. The CDR3 coding sequence is TGTGCCAGCAGTCCTACGGGTTCCTACGAGCAGTACTTC.